Listed below are T cell receptor beta chains from one sample, sequenced in a study of post-analysis software for immune sequencing data. TCRdb used MiXCR to reprocess the PCR reads, holding one entry per CDR3 protein. The sample yields about 810,000 distinct CDR3 sequences, about 57% seen once. Sequencing was carried out using blood. The receptors stem from a girl aged 10 to 17 with multiple sclerosis. Each CDR3 is given with its conserved first and last residue. Some rows mark clone size as missing; the rest say once, few, many or name a class of expanded clone.

V gene: TRBV9
clone size: once
J gene: TRBJ2-5
CDR3 protein: CASSVAFASGQEAQYF

V gene: TRBV5-1
clone size: once
J gene: TRBJ1-1
CDR3 protein: CASRIRQGRTEAFF

V gene: TRBV7-2
clone size: few
J gene: TRBJ2-5
CDR3 protein: CASSLGESWTQYF

V gene: TRBV20-1
clone size: few
J gene: TRBJ2-3
CDR3 protein: CSARDTVAGSTDTQYF

V gene: TRBV29-1
clone size: NA
J gene: TRBJ2-1
CDR3 protein: CSVEWDFSYNEQFF

V gene: TRBV20-1
clone size: NA
J gene: TRBJ2-1
CDR3 protein: CSAAGLPRSPTEQFF

V gene: TRBV14
clone size: few
J gene: TRBJ1-1
CDR3 protein: CASSQRTGRRTEAFF

V gene: TRBV7-3
clone size: NA
J gene: TRBJ2-3
CDR3 protein: CASSRGSNTDTQYF

V gene: TRBV7-6
clone size: NA
J gene: TRBJ2-1
CDR3 protein: CASLLLGPGFGRNNEQFF

V gene: TRBV20-1
clone size: NA
J gene: TRBJ2-1
CDR3 protein: CSASSARASNYNEQFF

V gene: TRBV6-5
clone size: NA
J gene: TRBJ2-7
CDR3 protein: CASSYSYRVGPYEQYF

V gene: TRBV20-1
clone size: NA
J gene: TRBJ1-2
CDR3 protein: CSARTKGQGAVGYTF

V gene: TRBV7-9
clone size: NA
J gene: TRBJ1-1
CDR3 protein: CASSENRGATEAFF

V gene: TRBV29-1
clone size: NA
J gene: TRBJ2-1
CDR3 protein: CSVGLAEQFF

V gene: TRBV29-1
clone size: few
J gene: TRBJ1-2
CDR3 protein: CSVSLRQGRALPAPNYGYTF

V gene: TRBV6-6
clone size: NA
J gene: TRBJ2-6
CDR3 protein: CASSYGAGANVLTF

V gene: TRBV14
clone size: few
J gene: TRBJ1-2
CDR3 protein: CASSQPTPYGYTF

V gene: TRBV27
clone size: few
J gene: TRBJ2-7
CDR3 protein: CASQGLFEQYF

V gene: TRBV7-3
clone size: NA
J gene: TRBJ1-6
CDR3 protein: CASSLTGTGGNSPLHF

V gene: TRBV4-1
clone size: few
J gene: TRBJ1-2
CDR3 protein: CASSRQQGYYGYTF

V gene: TRBV12-3/TRBV12-4
clone size: NA
J gene: TRBJ1-2
CDR3 protein: CASSLGATRHGYTF

V gene: TRBV15
clone size: many
J gene: TRBJ2-3
CDR3 protein: CATSRDRSGGSDTQYF

V gene: TRBV5-1
clone size: NA
J gene: TRBJ2-1
CDR3 protein: CASSATRSGRHGWYNEQFF

V gene: TRBV5-1
clone size: NA
J gene: TRBJ2-7
CDR3 protein: CASSHGLAGNEQYF

V gene: TRBV7-9
clone size: few
J gene: TRBJ2-3
CDR3 protein: CASIQGTLSTDTQYF

V gene: TRBV2
clone size: NA
J gene: TRBJ2-4
CDR3 protein: CASSPNPAKNIQYF

V gene: TRBV20-1
clone size: NA
J gene: TRBJ1-6
CDR3 protein: CSARDSGRMSSYNSPLHF

V gene: TRBV7-3
clone size: NA
J gene: TRBJ2-3
CDR3 protein: CASSSGVSPTDTQYF

V gene: TRBV20-1
clone size: NA
J gene: TRBJ2-1
CDR3 protein: CSAHIRGEQFF

V gene: TRBV20-1
clone size: NA
J gene: TRBJ2-7
CDR3 protein: CSASFGTGSYEQYF

V gene: TRBV12-3/TRBV12-4
clone size: NA
J gene: TRBJ2-5
CDR3 protein: CASSRGTGSQETQYF

V gene: TRBV25-1
clone size: NA
J gene: TRBJ2-5
CDR3 protein: CASSGGELAVQETQYF

V gene: TRBV7-8
clone size: NA
J gene: TRBJ2-7
CDR3 protein: CASSRRQFSYEQYF

V gene: TRBV2
clone size: NA
J gene: TRBJ1-5
CDR3 protein: CASSAQINQPQHF

V gene: TRBV5-1
clone size: NA
J gene: TRBJ2-3
CDR3 protein: CASSYGELGGDTDTQYF

V gene: TRBV29-1
clone size: few
J gene: TRBJ1-2
CDR3 protein: CSVVSPAYGYTF

V gene: TRBV7-9
clone size: few
J gene: TRBJ2-6
CDR3 protein: CASSLSGANVPTF

V gene: TRBV12-3/TRBV12-4
clone size: few
J gene: TRBJ2-6
CDR3 protein: CASSSWDTRANVLTF

V gene: TRBV29-1
clone size: NA
J gene: TRBJ1-5
CDR3 protein: CSVRGSSNQPQHF

V gene: TRBV15
clone size: NA
J gene: NA
CDR3 protein: CATSREGNEQFF

V gene: TRBV6-4
clone size: once
J gene: TRBJ2-1
CDR3 protein: CASRVTSHNEQFF

V gene: TRBV12-3/TRBV12-4
clone size: few
J gene: TRBJ1-6
CDR3 protein: CASSFRGIYNSPLHF

V gene: TRBV5-5
clone size: NA
J gene: TRBJ2-7
CDR3 protein: CASSPPRGEQYF

V gene: TRBV6-5
clone size: NA
J gene: TRBJ2-3
CDR3 protein: CASSDPRRRGGLTDTQYF

V gene: TRBV20-1
clone size: NA
J gene: TRBJ1-6
CDR3 protein: CSARTGTGSPLHF

V gene: TRBV20-1
clone size: NA
J gene: TRBJ2-5
CDR3 protein: CSAREEETQYF

V gene: TRBV7-9
clone size: NA
J gene: TRBJ1-4
CDR3 protein: CASSFRAGDWEKLFF